This entry lists 25 T cell receptor beta chains sequenced from one sample in a study of CD8+ T cells in alopecia areata. Noted treatment: oral pan-JAK inhibitor, 5-10 mg twice daily. Extraction of RNA preceded its reverse transcription into cDNA, which served as the sequencing template. The method was immunoSEQ multiplex PCR; TCRdb's version includes in-frame clones alone and lacks a portion of them. The repertoire holds around 190,000 clones, under 80% seen once, with about 1.3% in the top ten. The sample consisted of CD4+ T cells sorted from blood, taken between weeks 47 and 50, from a patient treated with tofacitinib. The receptors shown here come from a human donor with alopecia areata.

The chain joins TRBV30 to TRBJ2-3; a weak D match, TRBD2 (6 bases). The CDR3 runs to 16 residues. Germline CDR1 is GTSNPN and CDR2 is SVGIG (reference sequence). The germline V and J ends were trimmed by 4 bases and 3 bases, with 20 bases remaining between them. The CDR3 reads CAWTARTGVGTDTQYF. The CDR3 coding sequence is TGTGCCTGGACTGCCCGGACGGGGGTAGGAACAGATACGCAGTATTTT.

This clone was observed once. The chain recombines TRBV15 with TRBJ1-5, with 10 bases that match TRBD1. The CDR3 contains 16 residues. CDR1 is LNHNV, CDR2 YYDKDF, per germline (reference sequence). Losses at the gene ends were 1 base for V and 4 bases for J; bases not matched to a gene: 4. CDR3 DNA: TGTGCCACCAGCAGAGGGACAGGGGGTATTAATCAGCCCCAGCATTTT. It yields the protein CATSRGTGGINQPQHF.

This clone was counted a few times. The chain carries TRBV9 and TRBJ2-3; D unresolved. The CDR3 has 15 amino acids. The V end lost 0 bases, the J end lost 2 bases, and 10 bases lay between the germline ends. Germline lookup yields CDR1 SGDLS and CDR2 YYNGEE. The CDR3 sequence: CASSVVKEYTDTQYF. DNA for the CDR3: TGTGCCAGCAGCGTAGTAAAGGAATACACAGATACGCAGTATTTT.

The V and J genes are TRBV5-4 and TRBJ2-1; 7 positions match TRBD1. Trimming took 4 bases from V and 7 from J; bases not matched to a gene: 11. The CDR3 has 15 amino acids. From germline, CDR1 is SGHNT and CDR2 YYREEE (reference sequence). Here the CDR3 DNA reads TGTGCCAGCAGCGACCGACAGGGTGGTTATAATGAGCAGTTCTTC. This gives the protein CASSDRQGGYNEQFF.

The rearrangement joins TRBV15 to TRBJ1-4; D gene unclear. Trimming shortened V by 1 base and J by 8 bases, and 14 bases separated the two germline ends. Germline CDR1 reads LNHNV; CDR2 reads YYDKDF (reference sequence). The CDR3 spans 15 residues. CDR3 DNA: TGTGCCACCAGCAGAGTTCGGTCGACGGAGGAAAAACTGTTTTTT. This codes for CATSRVRSTEEKLFF.

V is TRBV18 and J is TRBJ2-1; 7 bases agree with TRBD2. CDR1 and CDR2 from the germline V gene are KGHSH and LQKENI. V shed 3 bases and J 9 bases; nucleotides not matched to a gene: 8. The CDR3 length is 14 residues. The CDR3 here is CASSPLGLLGEQFF. The CDR3 DNA reads as TGTGCCAGCTCACCCCTGGGACTATTAGGTGAGCAGTTCTTC.

In DNA form, the CDR3 reads TGTGCCAGCAGCCCTCAAAGCGGGGGATATGGCTACACCTTC. As protein: CASSPQSGGYGYTF. V is TRBV7-9 and J is TRBJ1-2, with D possibly being TRBD1 (5 bases). V was shortened by 5 bases and J by 5 bases, with 15 bases between the two germline ends. This CDR3 region has 14 residues. The germline V gene has CDR1 SEHNR and CDR2 FQNEAQ (reference sequence). The full variable domain, rest sourced from reference TRBV7-9 and TRBJ1-2, is DTGVSQNPRHKITKRGQNVTFRCDPISEHNRLYWYRQTLGQGPEFLTYFQNEAQLEKSRLLSDRFSAERPKGSFSTLEIQRTEQGDSAMYLCASSPQSGGYGYTFGSGTRLTVV.

The rearrangement joins TRBV25-1 to TRBJ2-2, with D tentatively TRBD1 (6 bases). V gave up 3 bases and J gave up 2 bases, with 10 bases separating them. Germline V lookup: CDR1 MGHDK, CDR2 SYGVNS. There are 15 residues in the CDR3. The CDR3 nucleotides are TGTGCCAGCAGTGAGGGACATCTTAACACCGGGGAGCTGTTTTTT. Translation gives CASSEGHLNTGELFF.

The V gene is TRBV9, the J gene TRBJ1-2; 9 positions match TRBD1. The V segment lost 0 bases and the J segment 6 bases; nucleotides outside the gene matches: 6. Germline CDR1 reads SGDLS; CDR2 reads YYNGEE. The CDR3 has 15 amino acids. The CDR3 DNA reads as TGTGCCAGCAGCGTAGCTGTACAGGGGGCCGATGGCTACACCTTC. Translated, it gives CASSVAVQGADGYTF.

The V and J genes are TRBV7-2 and TRBJ1-6; D unresolved. This CDR3 has 12 residues. The germline V gene encodes CDR1 SGHTA and CDR2 FQGNSA. Trimming took off 1 base at V and 11 bases at J, with 6 bases between the two ends. In DNA form, the CDR3 reads TGTGCCAGCAGCTTAGACTACCCACCCCTCCACTTT. It yields the protein CASSLDYPPLHF.

The rearrangement joins TRBV6-1 to TRBJ2-3, with 7 bases identical to TRBD1. CDR1 is MNHNS and CDR2 is SASEGT in the germline V gene. V dropped 7 bases and J dropped 1; count of bases not matched to a gene: 5. The CDR3 covers 14 residues. The CDR3 sequence: CASTKGAGTDTQYF. DNA for the CDR3: TGTGCCAGCACAAAGGGGGCGGGCACAGATACGCAGTATTTT.

V gene TRBV18 combines with J gene TRBJ2-1; no definite D call. Germline values: CDR1 KGHSH, CDR2 LQKENI. Trimming pared 3 bases from V and 5 bases from J, leaving 11 bases between. The CDR3 extends over 14 amino acids. CDR3 DNA sequence: TGTGCCAGCTCACCTGCGAGAAAGCACAATGAGCAGTTCTTC. Its translation is CASSPARKHNEQFF.

The V gene is TRBV15, the J gene TRBJ2-5; no clear D. This CDR3 region has 12 residues. Germline-derived CDR1 and CDR2 are LNHNV and YYDKDF (reference sequence). V lost 4 bases to trimming and J lost 2 bases, with 5 bases between them. CDR3 nucleotide sequence: TGTGCCACCAGCAACCGACAAGAGACCCAGTACTTC. Residues: CATSNRQETQYF.

The J gene is TRBJ2-3, the V gene TRBV25-1; TRBD1 is a possible D gene (5 bases). Trimming cost V 3 bases and J 6 bases, with 16 bases left between them. Germline CDR1 MGHDK, CDR2 SYGVNS. The CDR3 consists of 15 residues. CDR3 residues: CASSDWARVGDTQYF. CDR3 sequence (DNA): TGTGCCAGCAGTGATTGGGCCAGGGTCGGGGATACGCAGTATTTT.

In this sample, this clone turned up a few times. The rearrangement uses TRBV18 and TRBJ1-1, with a possible D match to TRBD1 (6 bases). Germline CDR1 KGHSH, CDR2 LQKENI. V was cut by 4 bases and J by 11 bases, with 23 bases left in between. CDR3 length: 15 residues. The chain's CDR3 is CASSLALGQKVEAFF. CDR3 nucleotide sequence: TGTGCCAGCTCACTAGCATTAGGACAGAAGGTCGAGGCTTTCTTT.

This clone was seen a few times. J is TRBJ1-2 and V is TRBV4-3; TRBD1 agrees at 8 bases. The CDR3 covers 16 residues. The V and J ends lost 0 bases and 4 bases, in that order; junction bases with no gene match: 7. Germline V gene sequence: CDR1 LGHNA, CDR2 YSLEER. The CDR3: CASSQDDGTGSYGYTF. DNA for the CDR3: TGCGCCAGCAGCCAAGATGACGGGACAGGCAGCTATGGCTACACCTTC.

This clone came up once. This rearrangement joins TRBV29-1 to TRBJ2-1; perhaps TRBD2 as D (6 bases). Germline values: CDR1 SQVTM, CDR2 ANQGSEA. V was pared by 5 bases and J by 16 bases, with 21 bases between. The CDR3 is made up of 12 amino acids. CDR3 region: CSVQFGVAVSFF. CDR3 DNA: TGCAGCGTTCAGTTCGGGGTAGCGGTTTCTTTCTTC.

This chain connects TRBV7-9 to TRBJ1-2; unclear D gene. Trimming left V 2 bases short and J 0 bases short, with 7 bases between. The CDR3 has 14 amino acids. CDR1 and CDR2 (germline): SEHNR, FQNEAQ (reference sequence). CDR3 sequence (DNA): TGTGCCAGCAGCTTAATAACCGCTAACTATGGCTACACCTTC. This gives the protein CASSLITANYGYTF.

The chain carries TRBV30 and TRBJ1-6; possible D gene TRBD1, 5 bases. Germline values: CDR1 GTSNPN, CDR2 SVGIG (reference sequence). The CDR3 has 12 amino acids. V lost 5 bases and J 11 bases, leaving 13 bases between the germline ends. CDR3 sequence reads: CAWAWLGAPLHF. The CDR3 nucleotides are TGTGCCTGGGCCTGGTTGGGGGCACCCCTCCACTTT.

This chain links TRBV4-1 with TRBJ1-5; D is undetermined. The germline V gene has CDR1 MGHRA and CDR2 YSYEKL. V was clipped by 1 base and J by 2 bases, with 3 bases between them. The CDR3 contains 13 residues. In nucleotides, the CDR3 is TGCGCCAGCAGCCAAGGCGGCAATCAGCCCCAGCATTTT. Translating it yields CASSQGGNQPQHF.

This clone was seen just once. This sequence joins TRBV5-1 and TRBJ1-2, with D uncertain. The V end lost 2 bases, the J end lost 4 bases, and 9 bases lay between the germline ends. The CDR3 is made up of 13 amino acids. From germline, CDR1 is SGHRS and CDR2 YFSETQ. This CDR3 is CASSFSDLYGYTF. DNA for the CDR3: TGCGCCAGCAGCTTTTCAGACCTCTATGGCTACACCTTC.

The chain employs TRBV29-1 and TRBJ1-1; tentatively, D is TRBD1 (5 bases). V dropped 6 bases and J dropped 2 bases, with 13 bases sitting between them. This CDR3 contains 13 residues. Germline V gene sequence: CDR1 SQVTM, CDR2 ANQGSEA. The CDR3 DNA is TGCAGCGTCAAGCAGGGCGCTAACACTGAAGCTTTCTTT. Its protein product is CSVKQGANTEAFF.

The sample holds a few counts of this clone. This chain joins TRBV29-1 and TRBJ1-4; maybe TRBD1 (5 bases). The ends were cut back, 3 bases at V and 7 bases at J, with 15 bases in the middle. The V gene's germline CDR1 is SQVTM and CDR2 ANQGSEA. The CDR3 spans 14 residues. In nucleotides, the CDR3 is TGCAGCGTTGATTTGGGGGATGTTAGTGAAAAACTGTTTTTT. Its translation: CSVDLGDVSEKLFF. Combining the CDR3 with reference TRBV29-1 and TRBJ1-4 gives the whole variable domain SAVISQKPSRDICQRGTSLTIQCQVDSQVTMMFWYRQQPGQSLTLIATANQGSEATYESGFVIDKFPISRPNLTFSTLTVSNMSPEDSSIYLCSVDLGDVSEKLFFGSGTQLSVL.

The rearrangement joins TRBV4-2 to TRBJ1-3, with D unclear. The germline CDR1 and CDR2 sequences are LGHNA and YNFKEQ. V was shortened by 0 bases and J by 4 bases, with 10 bases between the two germline ends. The CDR3 extends over 15 amino acids. The CDR3 loop reads CASSQDRVGGNTIYF. The CDR3 nucleotides read TGTGCCAGCAGCCAAGACCGGGTAGGAGGAAACACCATATATTTT.

The chain links TRBV27 to TRBJ2-3; 10 bases are shared with TRBD2. The CDR3 totals 22 residues. Germline CDR1 and CDR2: MNHEY and SMNVEV (reference sequence). V shed 0 bases, J shed 2 bases, and the junction held 20 bases outside the gene matches. CDR3 region: CASSLSRLGGWLAGDLTDTQYF. CDR3 DNA sequence: TGTGCCAGCAGTTTATCGCGTTTAGGTGGTTGGCTAGCGGGGGATCTCACAGATACGCAGTATTTT.